The clone carrying this T cell receptor (beta chain) was seen a single time. The length of the CDR3 is 15 residues. The germline V gene has CDR1 LGHNA and CDR2 YSLEER. The ends lost 2 bases at V and 4 bases at J; junction bases unmatched: 3. The data are from a study of blood T cell repertoires in COVID-19. Sequencing used immunoSEQ multiplex PCR; TCRdb keeps in-frame clones, though not all of them. The sample holds fewer than 200,000 clones, roughly 89% seen once. This sequence was found in a woman aged 45-59 years with acute or convalescent COVID-19. The specimen sequenced was peripheral blood. The gene calls are TRBV4-3 and TRBJ2-2, with 8 nucleotides matching TRBD2. The CDR3 DNA reads as TGCGCCAGCAGCCAACAGCGGGAGAGCACCGGGGAGCTGTTTTTT. This gives the protein CASSQQRESTGELFF.